This TCR beta chain was obtained from a study of beta chain features in type 1 diabetes. Study context: Comparable age, gender and cell yields were observed in patients relative to healthy donors.

This clone has a handful of counts. Its antigen remains unknown. The sequenced template was cDNA made from the entire isolated RNA. Profiling relied on immunoSEQ multiplex PCR, and the TCRdb table lists in-frame clones only, not all of them. The sample shows under 900,000 clones, roughly a sixth of them seen only once. Findings and caveats of the study: Relative to healthy donors, patients appeared to have naive, central memory and Treg TCRB repertoires that were more similar.

Naive, central memory, regulatory and stem cell-like memory cells within the CD4+ compartment were sorted using CD45RO/CCR7/CD25/CD127/CD95/CD27. This CDR3 comprises 14 residues. Trimming pared 3 bases from V and 5 bases from J, leaving 11 bases between. CDR1 is KGHSH and CDR2 is LQKENI in the germline V gene. The gene calls are TRBV18 and TRBJ2-1, with D perhaps TRBD2 (6 bases). Sequencing input: naive CD4+ T cells from blood. This TCR came from a woman aged 18-29 years in good health. The CDR3, as DNA: TGTGCCAGCTCACCCACCTCTAGCGACAATGAGCAGTTCTTC. Protein product: CASSPTSSDNEQFF.